The sequence of this T cell receptor (beta chain) was determined in a study of CD8+ T cells in alopecia areata. The study, taken as a whole, reports: Lesional scalp, notably in alopecia totalis/universalis, had clonality above that of normal scalp. Scalp clonality, along with expanded CD8+ clones among the top 100, was significantly decreased by tofacitinib.

The CDR3 spans 13 residues. Germline V gene data show CDR1 as MNHNS and CDR2 as SASEGT. V gave up 4 bases and J gave up 4 bases, with 10 bases separating them. Sequencing relied on a cDNA template that was reverse transcribed from extracted RNA. Produced via immunoSEQ multiplex PCR; TCRdb's table is partial and in-frame only. The table lists 200,000 to 250,000 clones, more than 45% of them singletons. This clone was counted between two and nine times. The antigen remains unidentified. This sample's treatment: oral pan-JAK inhibitor, 5-10 mg twice daily. The study team obtained lesional scalp punch biopsies and peripheral blood from alopecia areata patients.

This sequence was found in a human donor with alopecia areata. The specimen was CD4+ T cells sorted from blood, collected at week 4, from a patient treated with tofacitinib. The genes are TRBV6-1 and TRBJ2-5, with D perhaps given as TRBD1 or TRBD2 (5 bases each). The CDR3 bases are TGTGCCAGCAGTGCGGGGACCGGAGAGACCCAGTACTTC. The encoded protein is CASSAGTGETQYF.